The present entry profiles one T cell receptor (beta chain) with its context. The CDR3 consists of 15 residues. Germline trimming cut 4 bases from V and 6 bases from J; bases unmatched to any gene: 6. The V gene's germline CDR1 is SGDLS and CDR2 YYNGEE. TCRdb's table, derived via immunoSEQ multiplex PCR, lists solely in-frame clones and lacks some. The sample contains around 96,000 clones, 80% to 95% of which appear only once. This entry belongs to a study of T cell changes during pregnancy in multiple sclerosis. The material was peripheral blood, obtained in the first trimester of pregnancy. The sequence derives from a female donor with multiple sclerosis, enrolled in a pregnancy study. The chain employs TRBV9 and TRBJ1-5, with 11 nucleotides matching TRBD1. The chain's CDR3 is CASSPGTGGIQPQHF. In DNA, the CDR3 is TGTGCCAGCAGCCCGGGGACAGGGGGAATTCAGCCCCAGCATTTT. The whole variable domain, filled in from reference TRBV9 and TRBJ1-5, reads DSGVTQTPKHLITATGQRVTLRCSPRSGDLSVYWYQQSLDQGLQFLIQYYNGEERAKGNILERFSAQQFPDLHSELNLSSLELGDSALYFCASSPGTGGIQPQHFGDGTRLSIL.